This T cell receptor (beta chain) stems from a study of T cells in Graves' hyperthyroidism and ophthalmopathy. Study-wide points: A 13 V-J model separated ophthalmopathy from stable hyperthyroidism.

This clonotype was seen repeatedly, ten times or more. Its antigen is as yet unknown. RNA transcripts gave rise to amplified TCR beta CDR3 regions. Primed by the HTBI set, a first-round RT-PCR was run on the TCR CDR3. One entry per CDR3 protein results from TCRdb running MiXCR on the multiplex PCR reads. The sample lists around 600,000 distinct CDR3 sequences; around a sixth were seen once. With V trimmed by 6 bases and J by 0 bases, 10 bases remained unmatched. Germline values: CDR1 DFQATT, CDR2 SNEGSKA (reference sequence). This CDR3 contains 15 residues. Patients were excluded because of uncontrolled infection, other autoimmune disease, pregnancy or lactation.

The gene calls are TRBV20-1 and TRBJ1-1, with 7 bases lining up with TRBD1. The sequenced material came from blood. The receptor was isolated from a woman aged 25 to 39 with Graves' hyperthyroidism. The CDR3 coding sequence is TGCAGTGCCTTTGCGGGACAGAGTATGAACACTGAAGCTTTCTTT. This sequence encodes CSAFAGQSMNTEAFF.